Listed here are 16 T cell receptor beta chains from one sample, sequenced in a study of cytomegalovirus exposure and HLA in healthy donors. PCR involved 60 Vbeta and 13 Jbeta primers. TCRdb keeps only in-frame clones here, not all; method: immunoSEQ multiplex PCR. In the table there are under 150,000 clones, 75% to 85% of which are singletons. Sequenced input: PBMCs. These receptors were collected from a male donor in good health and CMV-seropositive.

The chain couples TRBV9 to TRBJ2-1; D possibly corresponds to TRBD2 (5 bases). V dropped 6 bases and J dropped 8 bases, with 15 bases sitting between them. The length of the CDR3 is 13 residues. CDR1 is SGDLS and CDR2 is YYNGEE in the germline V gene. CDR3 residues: CASNLLEADEQFF. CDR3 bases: TGTGCCAGCAACCTACTAGAGGCGGATGAGCAGTTCTTC.

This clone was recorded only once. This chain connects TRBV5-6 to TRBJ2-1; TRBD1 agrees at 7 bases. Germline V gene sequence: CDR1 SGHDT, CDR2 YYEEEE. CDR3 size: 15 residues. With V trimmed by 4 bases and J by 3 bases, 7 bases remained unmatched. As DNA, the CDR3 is TGTGCCAGCAGCCCCCGGGACAGCTTCTACAATGAGCAGTTCTTC. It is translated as CASSPRDSFYNEQFF. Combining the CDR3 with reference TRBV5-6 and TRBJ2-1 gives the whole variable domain DAGVTQSPTHLIKTRGQQVTLRCSPKSGHDTVSWYQQALGQGPQFIFQYYEEEERQRGNFPDRFSGHQFPNYSSELNVNALLLGDSALYLCASSPRDSFYNEQFFGPGTRLTVL.

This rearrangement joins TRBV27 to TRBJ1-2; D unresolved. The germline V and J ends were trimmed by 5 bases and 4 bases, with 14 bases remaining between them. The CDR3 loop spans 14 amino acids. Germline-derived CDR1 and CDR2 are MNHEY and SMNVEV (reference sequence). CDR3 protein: CASSPTLPGYGYTF. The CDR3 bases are TGTGCCAGCAGTCCAACCTTACCGGGCTATGGCTACACCTTC.

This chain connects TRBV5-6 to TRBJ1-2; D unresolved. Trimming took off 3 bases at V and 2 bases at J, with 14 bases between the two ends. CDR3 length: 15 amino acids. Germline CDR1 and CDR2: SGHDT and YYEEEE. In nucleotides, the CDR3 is TGTGCCAGCAGCTCCTTTTTCTTGAGAAACTATGGCTACACCTTC. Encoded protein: CASSSFFLRNYGYTF.

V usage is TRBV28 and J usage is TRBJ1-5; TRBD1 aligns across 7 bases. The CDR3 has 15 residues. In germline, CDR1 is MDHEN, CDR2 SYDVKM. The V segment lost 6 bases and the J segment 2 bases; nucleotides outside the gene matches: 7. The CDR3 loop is CASSHRGSGNQPQHF. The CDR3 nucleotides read TGTGCCAGCAGCCACAGGGGTTCGGGCAATCAGCCCCAGCATTTT.

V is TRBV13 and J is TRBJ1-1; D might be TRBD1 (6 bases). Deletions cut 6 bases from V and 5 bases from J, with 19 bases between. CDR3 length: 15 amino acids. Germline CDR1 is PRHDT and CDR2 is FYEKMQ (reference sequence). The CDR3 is CASSLNPGHKTEAFF. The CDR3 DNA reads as TGTGCCAGCAGTTTAAACCCGGGACATAAGACTGAAGCTTTCTTT.

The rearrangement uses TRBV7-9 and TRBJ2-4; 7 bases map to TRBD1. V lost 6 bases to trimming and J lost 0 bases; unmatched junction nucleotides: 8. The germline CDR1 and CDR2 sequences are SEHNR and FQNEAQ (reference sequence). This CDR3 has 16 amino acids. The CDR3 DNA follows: TGTGCCAGCAGTTTTCAGACAGGGATAGCCAAAAACATTCAGTACTTC. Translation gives CASSFQTGIAKNIQYF.

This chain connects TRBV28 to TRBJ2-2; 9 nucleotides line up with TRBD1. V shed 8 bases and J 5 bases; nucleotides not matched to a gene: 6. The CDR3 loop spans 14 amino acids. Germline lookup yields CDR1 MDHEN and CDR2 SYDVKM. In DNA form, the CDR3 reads TGTGCCAGCTCTACAGGGGGCAGTACCGGGGAGCTGTTTTTT. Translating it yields CASSTGGSTGELFF.

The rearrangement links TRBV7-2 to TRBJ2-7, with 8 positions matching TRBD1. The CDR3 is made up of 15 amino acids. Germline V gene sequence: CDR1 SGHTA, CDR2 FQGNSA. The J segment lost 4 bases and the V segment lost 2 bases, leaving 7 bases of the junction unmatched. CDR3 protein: CASSLRQGSIYEQYF. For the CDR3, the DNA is TGTGCCAGCAGCTTACGACAGGGGTCGATTTACGAGCAGTACTTC.

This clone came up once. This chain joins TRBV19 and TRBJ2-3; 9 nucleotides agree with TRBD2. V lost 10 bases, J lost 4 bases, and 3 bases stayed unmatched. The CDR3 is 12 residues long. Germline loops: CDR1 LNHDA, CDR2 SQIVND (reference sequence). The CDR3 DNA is TGTGCCACCGCGGGAGGGCCAGATACGCAGTATTTT. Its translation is CATAGGPDTQYF.

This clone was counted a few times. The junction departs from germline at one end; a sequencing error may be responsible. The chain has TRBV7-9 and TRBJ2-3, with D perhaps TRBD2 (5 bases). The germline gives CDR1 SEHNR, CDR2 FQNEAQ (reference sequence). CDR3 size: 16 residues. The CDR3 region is CSSSFPRGTNTDTQYF. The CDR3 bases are TGTTCCAGCAGCTTCCCCCGGGGAACGAACACAGATACGCAGTATTTT.

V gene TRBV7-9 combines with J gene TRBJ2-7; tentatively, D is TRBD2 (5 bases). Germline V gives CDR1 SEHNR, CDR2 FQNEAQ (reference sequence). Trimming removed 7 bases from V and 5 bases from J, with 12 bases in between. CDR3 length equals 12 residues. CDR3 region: CASTDEEDEQYF. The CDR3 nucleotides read TGTGCCAGCACCGACGAGGAGGACGAGCAGTACTTC.

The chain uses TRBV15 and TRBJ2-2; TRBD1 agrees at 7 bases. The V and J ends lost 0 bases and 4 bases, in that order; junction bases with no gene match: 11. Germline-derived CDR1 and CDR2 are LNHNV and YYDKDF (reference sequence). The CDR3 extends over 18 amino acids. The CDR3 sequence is CATSRDRDRVGITGELFF. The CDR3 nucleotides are TGTGCCACCAGCAGAGATCGCGACAGGGTAGGGATCACCGGGGAGCTGTTTTTT.

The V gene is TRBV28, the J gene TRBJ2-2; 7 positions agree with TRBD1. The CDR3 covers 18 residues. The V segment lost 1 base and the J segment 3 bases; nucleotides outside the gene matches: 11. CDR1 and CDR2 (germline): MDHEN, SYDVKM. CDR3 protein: CASSLSPFRQGHTGELFF. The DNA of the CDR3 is TGTGCCAGCAGTTTATCCCCTTTTCGACAGGGACACACCGGGGAGCTGTTTTTT.

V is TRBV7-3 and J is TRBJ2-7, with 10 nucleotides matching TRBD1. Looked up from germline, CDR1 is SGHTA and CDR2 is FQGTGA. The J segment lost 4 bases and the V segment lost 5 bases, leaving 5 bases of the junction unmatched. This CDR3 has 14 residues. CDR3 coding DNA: TGTGCCAGCAGCCCCGGGACAGGGGTTTACGAGCAGTACTTC. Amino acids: CASSPGTGVYEQYF. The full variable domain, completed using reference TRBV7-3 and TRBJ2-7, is GAGVSQTPSNKVTEKGKYVELRCDPISGHTALYWYRQSLGQGPEFLIYFQGTGAADDSGLPNDRFFAVRPEGSVSTLKIQRTERGDSAVYLCASSPGTGVYEQYFGPGTRLTVT.

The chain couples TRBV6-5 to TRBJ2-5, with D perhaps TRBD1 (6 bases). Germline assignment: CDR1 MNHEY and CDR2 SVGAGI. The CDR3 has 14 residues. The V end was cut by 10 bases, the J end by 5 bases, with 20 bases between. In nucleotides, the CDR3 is TGTGCCACCCGTACGGAGTGGCAGGGGGAGACCCAGTACTTC. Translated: CATRTEWQGETQYF.